Here is one T cell receptor (beta chain) with its context. The data are from a study of T-cell memory formation after mild COVID-19. The overall study: There were largely donor-specific TCR clusters.

TCRdb independently ran MiXCR on the 5' RACE reads; one entry per CDR3 protein. The table has 250,000 to 400,000 distinct CDR3 sequences, 14% seen once; the top ten hold roughly a fifth. Germline V CDR1 and CDR2: LGHNA, YNFKEQ. CDR3 length: 14 residues. V shed 5 bases and J shed 4 bases, with 14 bases lying between them. The receptor's source is a young man who had mild COVID-19 (a few samples of this study predate the infection). Cell type and time point are not known. The chain uses TRBV4-2 and TRBJ1-2, with D unclear. What was sequenced was PBMCs or a T cell subset sorted from them (not recorded which). CDR3 amino acids: CASSTSQDLYGYTF. In DNA form, the CDR3 reads TGTGCCAGCAGCACTTCCCAGGATCTCTATGGCTACACCTTC.